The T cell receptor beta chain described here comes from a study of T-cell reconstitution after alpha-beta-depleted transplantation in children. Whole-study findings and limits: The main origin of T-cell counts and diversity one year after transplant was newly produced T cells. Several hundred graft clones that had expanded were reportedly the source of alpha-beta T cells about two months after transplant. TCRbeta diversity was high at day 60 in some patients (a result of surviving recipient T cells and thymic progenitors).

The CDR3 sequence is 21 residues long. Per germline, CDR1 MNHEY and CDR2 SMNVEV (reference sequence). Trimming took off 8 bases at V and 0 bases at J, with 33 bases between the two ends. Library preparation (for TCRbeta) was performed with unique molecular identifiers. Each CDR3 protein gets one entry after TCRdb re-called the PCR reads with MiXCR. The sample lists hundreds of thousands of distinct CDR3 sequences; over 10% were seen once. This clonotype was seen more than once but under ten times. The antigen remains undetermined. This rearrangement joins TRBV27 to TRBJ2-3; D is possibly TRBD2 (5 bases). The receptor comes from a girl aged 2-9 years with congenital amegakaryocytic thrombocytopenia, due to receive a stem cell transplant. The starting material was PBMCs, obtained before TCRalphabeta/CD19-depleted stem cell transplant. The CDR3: CASAVSVEWPGIAQSTDTQYF. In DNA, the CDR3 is TGTGCCAGCGCAGTTTCCGTGGAGTGGCCGGGAATAGCGCAAAGCACAGATACGCAGTATTTT.